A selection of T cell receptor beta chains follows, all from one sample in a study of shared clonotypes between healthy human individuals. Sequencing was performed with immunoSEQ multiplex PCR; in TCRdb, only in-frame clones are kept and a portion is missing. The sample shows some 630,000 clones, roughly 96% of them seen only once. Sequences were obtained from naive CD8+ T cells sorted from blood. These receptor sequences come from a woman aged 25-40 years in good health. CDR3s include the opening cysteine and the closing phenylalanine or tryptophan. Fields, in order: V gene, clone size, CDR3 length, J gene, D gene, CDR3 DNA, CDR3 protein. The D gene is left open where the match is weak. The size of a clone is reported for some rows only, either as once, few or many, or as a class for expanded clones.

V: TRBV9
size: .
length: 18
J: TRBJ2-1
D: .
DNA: TGTGCCAGCAGCAATGGGGGGCTAGCGGACTATTTCTGGGATGAGCAGTTCTTC
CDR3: CASSNGGLADYFWDEQFF

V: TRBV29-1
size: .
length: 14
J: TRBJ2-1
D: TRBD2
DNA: TGCAGCGGATCCATAGCGGGAGGTTTCAATGAGCAGTTCTTC
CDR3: CSGSIAGGFNEQFF

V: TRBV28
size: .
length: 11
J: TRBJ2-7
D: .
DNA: TGTGCCAGCAGTTTTTCATCCGAGCAGTACTTC
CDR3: CASSFSSEQYF

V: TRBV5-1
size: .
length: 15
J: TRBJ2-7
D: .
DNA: TGCGCCAGCAGCCTGGATGCCGGGTTATACTACGAGCAGTACTTC
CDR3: CASSLDAGLYYEQYF

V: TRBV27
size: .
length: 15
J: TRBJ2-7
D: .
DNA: TGTGCCAGCAGTTTCGGCCCGAAATACTCCTACGAGCAGTACTTC
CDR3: CASSFGPKYSYEQYF

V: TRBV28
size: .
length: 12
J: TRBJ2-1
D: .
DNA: TGTGCCAGCACCCTCTCCTACAATGAGCAGTTCTTC
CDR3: CASTLSYNEQFF

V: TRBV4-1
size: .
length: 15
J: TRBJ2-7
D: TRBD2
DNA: TGCGCCAGCAGCCAAGAGCGGGAGTTCTCCTACGAGCAGTACTTC
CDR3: CASSQEREFSYEQYF

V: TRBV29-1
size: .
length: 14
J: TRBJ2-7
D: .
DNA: TGCAGCGCCACCGGGACAAACGAACGTTACGAGCAGTACTTC
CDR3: CSATGTNERYEQYF

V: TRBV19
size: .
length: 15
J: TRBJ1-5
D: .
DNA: TGTGCCAGTAGTAAAGAGGGTAGAGGGAATCAGCCCCAGCATTTT
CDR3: CASSKEGRGNQPQHF

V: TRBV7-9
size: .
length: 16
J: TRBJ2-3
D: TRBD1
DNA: TGTGCCAGCAGCTTAGGGTCAGGGGGCTGGACAGATACGCAGTATTTT
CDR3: CASSLGSGGWTDTQYF

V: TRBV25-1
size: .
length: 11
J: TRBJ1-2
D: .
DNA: TGTGCCAGCAGGGGCGCCCATGGCTACACCTTC
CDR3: CASRGAHGYTF

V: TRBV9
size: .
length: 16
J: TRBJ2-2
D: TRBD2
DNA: TGTGCCAGCAGGTTGGAGACTAGCGGGAGCACCGGGGAGCTGTTTTTT
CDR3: CASRLETSGSTGELFF

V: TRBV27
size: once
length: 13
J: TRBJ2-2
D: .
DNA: TGTGCCAGCAGGTTCACAGGGACCGGGGAGCTGTTTTTT
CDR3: CASRFTGTGELFF

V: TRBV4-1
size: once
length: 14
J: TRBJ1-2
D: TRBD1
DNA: TGCGCCAGCAGCCAAGAGGACAGGAAAAGGGGCTACACCTTC
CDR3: CASSQEDRKRGYTF

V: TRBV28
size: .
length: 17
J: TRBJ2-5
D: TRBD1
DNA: TGTGCCAGCAGTTTATTGTTGACAGGGGTTTTCCAAGAGACCCAGTACTTC
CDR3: CASSLLLTGVFQETQYF

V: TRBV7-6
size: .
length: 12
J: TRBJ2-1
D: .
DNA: TGTGCCAGCAGCTTGCTCAGAGAGGAGCAGTTCTTC
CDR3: CASSLLREEQFF

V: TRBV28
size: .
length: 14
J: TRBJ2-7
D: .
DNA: TGTGCCAGCAGCTGGGTGGGGGGCTCCTACGAGCAGTACTTC
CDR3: CASSWVGGSYEQYF

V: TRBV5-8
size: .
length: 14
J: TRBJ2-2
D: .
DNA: TGTGCCAGCAGCTTTGCTGTCTATTCCGGGGAGCTGTTTTTT
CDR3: CASSFAVYSGELFF

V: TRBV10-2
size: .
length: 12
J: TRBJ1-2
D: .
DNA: TGCGCCAGCAGTGATCCAGGGGAAGGCTACACCTTC
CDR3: CASSDPGEGYTF

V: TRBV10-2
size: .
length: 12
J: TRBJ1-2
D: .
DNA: TGCGCCAGCGGGGAATCTAACTATGGCTACACCTTC
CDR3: CASGESNYGYTF

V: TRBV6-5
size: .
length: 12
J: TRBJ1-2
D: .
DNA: TGTGCCAGCAGTTACTCGGGGAATGGCTACACCTTC
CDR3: CASSYSGNGYTF

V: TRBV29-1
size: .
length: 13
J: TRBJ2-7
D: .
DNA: TGCAGCGTTGAACATAGGGGGTCCTACGAGCAGTACTTC
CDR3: CSVEHRGSYEQYF

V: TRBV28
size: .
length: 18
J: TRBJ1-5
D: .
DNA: TGTGCCAGCAGTCCCCTCGTGGGGTCGGAAGGTAGCAATCAGCCCCAGCATTTT
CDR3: CASSPLVGSEGSNQPQHF

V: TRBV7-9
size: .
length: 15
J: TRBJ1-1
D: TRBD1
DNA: TGTGCCAGCAGCACCGAGGACAGGGGGAACACTGAAGCTTTCTTT
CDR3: CASSTEDRGNTEAFF

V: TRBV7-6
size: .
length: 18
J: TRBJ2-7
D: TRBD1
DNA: TGTGCCAGCAGCTTAGGCCCCCCCGTGTCGGGGACAGATTACGAGCAGTACTTC
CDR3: CASSLGPPVSGTDYEQYF

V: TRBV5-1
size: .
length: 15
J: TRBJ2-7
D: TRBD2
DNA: TGCGCCAGCGGGGAGGTTGAGCGGGACCCCTACGAGCAGTACTTC
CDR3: CASGEVERDPYEQYF

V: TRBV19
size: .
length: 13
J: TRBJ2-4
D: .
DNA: TGTGCCAGTAGTATCCAAATGGGGGTCATTCAGTACTTC
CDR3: CASSIQMGVIQYF

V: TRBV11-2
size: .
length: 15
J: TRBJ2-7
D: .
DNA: TGTGCCAGCAGCTTAGGTGGGAGTAGCTCCTACGAGCAGTACTTC
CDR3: CASSLGGSSSYEQYF

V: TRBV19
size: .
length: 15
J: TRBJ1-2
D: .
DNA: TGTGCCAGCTTGGACGAGACAGGATCTAACTATGGCTACACCTTC
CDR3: CASLDETGSNYGYTF

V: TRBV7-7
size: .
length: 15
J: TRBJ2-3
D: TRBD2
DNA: TGTGCCAGCAAAGCGGGAGCCGGCCCCACAGATACGCAGTATTTT
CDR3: CASKAGAGPTDTQYF

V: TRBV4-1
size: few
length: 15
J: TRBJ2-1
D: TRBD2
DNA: TGCGCCAGCAGCCTCGGGACTAGCGGGACTAATGAGCAGTTCTTC
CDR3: CASSLGTSGTNEQFF

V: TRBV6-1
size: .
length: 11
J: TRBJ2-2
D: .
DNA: TGTGCCAGCGAGAGGTCCGGGGAGCTGTTTTTT
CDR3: CASERSGELFF

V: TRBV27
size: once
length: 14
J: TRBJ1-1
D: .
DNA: TGTGCCAGCAGTCCCCTAGGGGGGCTGACTGAAGCTTTCTTT
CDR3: CASSPLGGLTEAFF

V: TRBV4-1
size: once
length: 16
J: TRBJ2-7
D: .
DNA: TGCGCCAGCAGCCAAGATCAAGGGGGGGCTATATACGAGCAGTACTTC
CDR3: CASSQDQGGAIYEQYF

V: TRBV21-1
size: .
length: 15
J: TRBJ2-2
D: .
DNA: TGTGCCAGCAGCATCTCGAGTCGGGGAACCGGGGAGCTGTTTTTT
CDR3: CASSISSRGTGELFF

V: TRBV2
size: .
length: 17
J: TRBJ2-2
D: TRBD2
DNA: TGTGCCAGCAGAGAGGTAGCGGGAGGACCAAACACCGGGGAGCTGTTTTTT
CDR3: CASREVAGGPNTGELFF

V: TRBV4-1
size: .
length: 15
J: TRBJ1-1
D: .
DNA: TGCGCCAGCAGCCAGTGGACTTGGGGGGGGACTGAAGCTTTCTTT
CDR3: CASSQWTWGGTEAFF

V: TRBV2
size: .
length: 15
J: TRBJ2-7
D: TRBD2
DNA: TGTGCCAGCAGTGGGACTAGCGGGTCGGACTACGAGCAGTACTTC
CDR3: CASSGTSGSDYEQYF

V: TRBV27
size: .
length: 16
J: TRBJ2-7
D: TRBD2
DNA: TGTGCCAGCAGTTTATCCCCGGGGACTAGCGAGGGGGAGCAGTACTTC
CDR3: CASSLSPGTSEGEQYF

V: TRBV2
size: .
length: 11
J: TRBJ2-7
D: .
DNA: TGTGCCAGCAGTGAACAATACGAGCAGTACTTC
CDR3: CASSEQYEQYF

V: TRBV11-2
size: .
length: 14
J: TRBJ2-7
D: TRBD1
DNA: TGTGCCAGCAGCCCCGGGACAGGCACCTACGAGCAGTACTTC
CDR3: CASSPGTGTYEQYF

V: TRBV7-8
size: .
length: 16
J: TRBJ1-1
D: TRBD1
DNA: TGTGCCAGCAGCTTAGAAGAGGGACAGGGAGACACTGAAGCTTTCTTT
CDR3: CASSLEEGQGDTEAFF

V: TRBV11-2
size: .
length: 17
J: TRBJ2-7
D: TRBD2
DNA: TGTGCCAGCAGCCCCGGACTAGCGGGAGTGAGCTCCTACGAGCAGTACTTC
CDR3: CASSPGLAGVSSYEQYF

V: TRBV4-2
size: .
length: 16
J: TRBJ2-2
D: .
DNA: TGTGCCAGCAGCCAAGAAGGAGAGGGCCAGGTCGGGGAGCTGTTTTTT
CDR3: CASSQEGEGQVGELFF

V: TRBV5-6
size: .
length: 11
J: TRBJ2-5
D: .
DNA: TGTGCCAGCAGCCGGTCGGAGACCCAGTACTTC
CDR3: CASSRSETQYF

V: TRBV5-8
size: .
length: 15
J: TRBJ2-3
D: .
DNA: TGTGCCAGCAGCTTGAACGGGGCGATCACAGATACGCAGTATTTT
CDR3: CASSLNGAITDTQYF

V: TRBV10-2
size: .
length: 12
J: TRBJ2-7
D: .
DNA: TGCGCCAGCAAGTCGATTTCCTACGAGCAGTACTTC
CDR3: CASKSISYEQYF

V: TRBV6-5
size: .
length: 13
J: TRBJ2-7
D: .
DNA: TGTGCCAGCAGTCAAGGGACTTCCCCCGAGCAGTACTTC
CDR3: CASSQGTSPEQYF

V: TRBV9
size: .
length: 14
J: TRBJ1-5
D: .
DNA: TGTGCCAGCAGCGTAGGGAATAGCAATCAGCCCCAGCATTTT
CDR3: CASSVGNSNQPQHF

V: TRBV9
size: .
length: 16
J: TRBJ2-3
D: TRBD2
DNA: TGTGCCAGCAGCGTAGGAGCGGGAGGTGGGGCAGATACGCAGTATTTT
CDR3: CASSVGAGGGADTQYF

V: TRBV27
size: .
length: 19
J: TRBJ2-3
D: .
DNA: TGTGCCAGCAGTCAACTCGGGGGGCATAGCGGACCAAGCACAGATACGCAGTATTTT
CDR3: CASSQLGGHSGPSTDTQYF

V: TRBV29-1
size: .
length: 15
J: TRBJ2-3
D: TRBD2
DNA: TGCAGCGTTGAAGCCGGGAGGATTAGCACAGATACGCAGTATTTT
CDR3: CSVEAGRISTDTQYF

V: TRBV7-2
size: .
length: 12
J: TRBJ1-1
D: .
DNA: TGTGCCAGCAGCCACGGGGGACCTGAAGCTTTCTTT
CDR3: CASSHGGPEAFF

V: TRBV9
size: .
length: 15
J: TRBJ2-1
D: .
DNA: TGTGCCTCCGACGTGGGCTTCGGGGGTAACAATGAGCAGTTCTTC
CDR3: CASDVGFGGNNEQFF